This TCR beta chain was documented in a study of regulatory T cells in long-lasting Graves disease. In germline, CDR1 is SGHTA, CDR2 FQGNSA. Between the trimmed V and J ends, which lost 0 bases and 0 bases, there was a span of 3 bases. CDR3 length: 15 amino acids. Time point of the sample: newly diagnosed GD, antithyroid drugs for less than 3 months. Following extraction of RNA from PBMCs, that RNA was used to make the TCR library. CDR3-region Arm-PCR and iRepertoire HTBI primers produced the TCR beta libraries. The authors' processing: Sequenced samples collectively carried under 75 TRBV and 14 to 15 TRBJ segments. TCRdb analysed the multiplex PCR reads with MiXCR anew, one entry per CDR3 protein. The V and J calls and clone size come from TCRdb's table, not from the authors' own analysis. The repertoire holds approximately 210,000 distinct CDR3 sequences, with about a sixth as singletons. This clonotype came up many times.

The sequence derives from a female donor with Graves disease. The chain has TRBV7-2 and TRBJ2-6; no definite D call. The starting material was peripheral blood mononuclear cells (PBMCs), obtained at new diagnosis, from a patient treated with antithyroid drugs. The CDR3 bases are TGTGCCAGCAGCTTAGCTTTCTCTGGGGCCAACGTCCTGACTTTC. Its translation: CASSLAFSGANVLTF.